This T cell receptor (beta chain) was observed in a study of T cells in Graves' hyperthyroidism and ophthalmopathy (dated by TCRdb to between 2019 and 2020). Regarding the complete study: Peripheral blood samples were taken at initial diagnosis, before any treatment was given. To identify TCR V-J signatures that set the groups apart, the researchers used a discovery cohort of approximately 98 patients, made up of under 45 with Graves' ophthalmopathy and about 59 with stable Graves' hyperthyroidism. Prospective prediction of ophthalmopathy was tested in an independent validation cohort consisting of fewer than 20 hyperthyroidism patients and about 17 patients who later progressed to ophthalmopathy. The 80 to 100 discovery patients were randomly divided into training and test sets at a 7:3 ratio. In addition, the study compared T-cell repertoires in thyroid tissue and in blood from roughly 6 Graves' hyperthyroidism patients. Once sampling was done, hyperthyroidism patients were given methimazole at a starting dose of 30 mg daily, whereas ophthalmopathy patients were given high-dose intravenous methylprednisolone. The paper describes TCR Vbeta CDR3 sequencing of about 140 peripheral blood samples, made up of 43 ophthalmopathy patients, 70 to 80 hyperthyroidism patients and around 17 progressor patients.

Stable Graves' hyperthyroidism was defined as no progression to ophthalmopathy during 18 months of follow-up. The hyperthyroidism patients were between 18 and 65 years old and newly diagnosed, with a disease duration of less than 2 months. Any patient with an uncontrolled infection, another autoimmune disease, pregnancy or lactation was excluded. Diagnoses relied on clinical symptoms, serum thyroxine and TRAb, thyroid ultrasound and orbital computed tomography. PBMCs were isolated from more than 9 ml of fresh peripheral blood by Ficoll-Paque density gradient centrifugation. Trizol reagent was used to extract total RNA, and RNA quality was then checked on an Agilent 2100 Bioanalyzer. TCR beta CDR3 regions were amplified from RNA transcripts. The first round of RT-PCR for the TCR CDR3 was performed with the HTBI primer set and the Qiagen OneStep RT-PCR kit. Libraries were constructed in a second round of multiplex PCR, after which size selection and purification were performed. Sequencing of the libraries was done on an Illumina HiSeq2000 using paired-end 100 bp reads. The study's processing was this. SOAPnuke was used to process the raw data, removing reads that contained adapters or uncalled bases, had a mean Phred below 15, or lacked an exact match to the constant primer or identifier. COPE v1.2.5 was used to merge high-quality paired reads, and clonotypes were defined as unique nucleotide sequences. MiTCR v1.1 was used to align clonotypes to the IMGT TRBV, TRBD and TRBJ reference segments. The analysis included only V-J combinations with a frequency above 0.0001, which together covered approximately 99% of the repertoires. A TCS score was defined as the ratio between F50 (clonal expansion) and ExV (chaos), using BLOSUM62-based TCRdist between CDR3 peptides within each V-J. Welch's t-statistics and random forest reduced fewer than 600 V-J features to 13, which were used in a naive Bayes classifier (R e1071). TCRdb redid the processing of the public reads, applying fastp at Q25 and MiXCR, and retained in-frame beta chains. Each entry is one CDR3 protein sequence, shown with its most common DNA and genes. The V and J calls here are based on TCRdb, not the publication. The sample profile shows about 740,000 distinct CDR3 sequences; approximately 14% of them were found once. 10% of the sample lies in the top ten.

The V and J ends are trimmed by 3 bases and 5 bases, leaving 11 bases between them. From its cysteine to its phenylalanine, the CDR3 spans 14 amino acids. Only the CDR3 region is kept as DNA, spanning 42 bases read in frame from base 1. Beyond this particular receptor, the publication reports: Most expanded thyroid clonotypes (frequency above 0.001) were also detected in blood, suggesting blood repertoires may reflect thyroid immune responses. In validation, the model predicted progression to ophthalmopathy a median of roughly six months before onset, with over 60% sensitivity and 72.22% specificity. No statistical method was used to fix the sample size in advance, and group allocation was not hidden from the investigators. Ophthalmopathy was separated from stable hyperthyroidism by a 13 V-J signature model, with over 85% sensitivity and roughly 81% specificity obtained in cross-validation and 80%/75% obtained in testing.

In regard to this clonotype: The antigen it binds to is not known. No much larger clone is present one base from it, and per-base qualities are unavailable.

Sequenced: blood. This receptor was obtained from a young woman with Graves' hyperthyroidism. In this chain, TRBV12-3 or TRBV12-4 is recombined with TRBJ2-1; TRBD2 is perhaps the D gene, given 5 matching bases. In nucleotides, the sequence is TGTGCCAGCAGTTTGCGGGCAGAAAACAATGAGCAGTTCTTC. The resulting protein is CASSLRAENNEQFF.